The source of this T cell receptor (beta chain) is a study of T cells after yellow fever vaccination. Study as a whole: Those fractions that held only low numbers of cells were prepared using the SMART-Seq v4 Ultra Low Input RNA kit.

Production of TCR cDNA was by 5'RACE template switching, which also added a universal primer site and UMIs. TCRdb called the 5' RACE reads again in MiXCR, with one record for every CDR3 protein. The data show 400,000 or so distinct CDR3 sequences, approximately 5.7% seen once. Findings and caveats of the study: Bulk-population clonotypes that are abundant could appear as contaminants in FACS-sorted repertoires.

This CDR3 is 13 amino acids long. V was cut by 4 bases and J by 6 bases, with 9 bases left in between. CDR1 is SGHTA, CDR2 FQGTGA, per germline. In this sample, this clonotype turned up many times. Antigen: not known. The material was PBMCs, obtained 5 days after the yellow fever booster vaccination. The TCR was taken from a man aged 30 to 39 who received the YFV17D yellow fever vaccine. This chain connects TRBV7-3 to TRBJ2-2; D gene uncertain. The CDR3 coding sequence is TGTGCCAGCAGCTCCCAGCGTTCCGGGGAGCTGTTTTTT. Translating it yields CASSSQRSGELFF.